The T cell receptor (beta chain) under discussion was sequenced for a study of blood T cells in healthy people across ages. Study results and caveats: Observed TCR beta diversity showed a strong correlation with the percentage of naive T cells as measured by flow cytometry. Per million T cells, TCR beta diversity dropped about linearly as age rose. Long-lived donors carried more naive CD4+ cells and greater diversity than aged donors.

Using a J-beta primer mix together with a sample-barcoded 5' primer, a second PCR was run for roughly 6 to 11 cycles. Each CDR3 protein is one row after TCRdb ran MiXCR on the 5' RACE reads. In the table there are about 1.6 million distinct CDR3 sequences, roughly 32% of which are singletons. This clonotype was picked up many times. Its antigen remains unknown. Per the germline V gene, CDR1 is SGHRS and CDR2 is YFSETQ. The length of the CDR3 is 15 residues. Trimming took 3 bases from V and 0 from J, leaving 13 bases between them. The donors, all healthy, were Caucasians living in Russia, aged about 6 to 90.

Sample: blood. The chain employs TRBV5-1 and TRBJ2-7; tentatively, D is TRBD1 (6 bases). This TCR was recovered from a woman between 25 and 40 years old in good health. The CDR3 DNA is TGCGCCAGCAGCTCGAACAGGGTCTACTCCTACGAGCAGTACTTC. This translates into CASSSNRVYSYEQYF.